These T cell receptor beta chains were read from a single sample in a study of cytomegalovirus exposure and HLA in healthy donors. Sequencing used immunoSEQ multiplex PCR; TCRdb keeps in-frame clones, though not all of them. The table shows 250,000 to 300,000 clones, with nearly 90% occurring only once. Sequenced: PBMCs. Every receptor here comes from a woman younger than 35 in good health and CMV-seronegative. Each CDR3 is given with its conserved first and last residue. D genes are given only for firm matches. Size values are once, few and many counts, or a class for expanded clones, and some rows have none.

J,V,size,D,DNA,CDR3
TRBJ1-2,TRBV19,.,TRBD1,TGTGCCAGCTCCGGGACAGGGGTATTCTATGGCTACACCTTC,CASSGTGVFYGYTF
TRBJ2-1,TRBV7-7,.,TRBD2,TGTGCCAGCAGCCTGGGACTAGCGGGGGGCGCGGAGCAGTTCTTC,CASSLGLAGGAEQFF
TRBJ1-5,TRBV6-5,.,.,TGTGCCAGCAGTTACTCGGGAGGGGGTGGGGAGCCCCAGCATTTT,CASSYSGGGGEPQHF
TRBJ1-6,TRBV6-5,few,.,TGTGCCAGCAGTCCCGACCCGGGGGGACCCCTCCACTTT,CASSPDPGGPLHF
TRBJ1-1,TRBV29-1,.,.,TGCAGCGTCCCAGGTTTGTACACTGAAGCTTTCTTT,CSVPGLYTEAFF
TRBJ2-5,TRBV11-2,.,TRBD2,TGTGCCAGCAGCTCCCAGGGAGGGAGCGGGGGGCCAGCAGAGACCCAGTACTTC,CASSSQGGSGGPAETQYF
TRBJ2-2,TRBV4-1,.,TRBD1,TGCGCCAGCAGCACCGGGACAGGGAACACCGGGGAGCTGTTTTTT,CASSTGTGNTGELFF
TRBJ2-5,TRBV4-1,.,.,TGCGCCAGCAGCCAAGACTGGGGTCTAGCCGCGGAGACCCAGTACTTC,CASSQDWGLAAETQYF
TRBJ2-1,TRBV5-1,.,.,TGCGCCAGCAGCTCCGACAGACAGTCCAGCTCCTACAATGAGCAGTTCTTC,CASSSDRQSSSYNEQFF
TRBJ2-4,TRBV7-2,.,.,TGTGCCAGTTCCGGAGGGGGGGTTGTCAAAAACATTCAGTACTTC,CASSGGGVVKNIQYF
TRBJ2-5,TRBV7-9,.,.,TGTGCCAGCAGCCCACCCGCGGGAAACCAAGAGACCCAGTACTTC,CASSPPAGNQETQYF
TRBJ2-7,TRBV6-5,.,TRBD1,TGTGCCAGCAGTTACTCGGGACAGGAATACGAGCAGTACTTC,CASSYSGQEYEQYF
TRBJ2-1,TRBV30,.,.,TGTGCCTGGAGTCGGGGGTACAATGAGCAGTTCTTC,CAWSRGYNEQFF
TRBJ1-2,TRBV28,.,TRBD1,TGTGCCAGCGGGACAGGGGACGGCTACACCTTC,CASGTGDGYTF
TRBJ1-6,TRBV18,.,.,TGTGCCAGCTCACCGCAGGGAGGGGATTCTAATTCACCCCTCCACTTT,CASSPQGGDSNSPLHF
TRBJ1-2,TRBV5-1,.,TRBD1,TGCGCCAGCAGCTTGGCCGGGACAGGGGATGGCTACACCTTC,CASSLAGTGDGYTF
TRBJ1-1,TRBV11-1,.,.,TGTGCCAGCAGCTTAATAGACAGTAACACTGAAGCTTTCTTT,CASSLIDSNTEAFF
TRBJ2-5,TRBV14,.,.,TGTGCCAGCAGCCAGACGGCAGGGCTGGGGGAGACCCAGTACTTC,CASSQTAGLGETQYF
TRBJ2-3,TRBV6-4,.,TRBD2,TGTGCCAGCAGCCCTAGCGGGGAGGTGAGGGGTGCGCAGTATTTT,CASSPSGEVRGAQYF
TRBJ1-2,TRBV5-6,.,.,TGTGCCAGCATTGGGGCCACCTATGGCTACACCTTC,CASIGATYGYTF
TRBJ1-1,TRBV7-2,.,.,TGTGCCAGCAGCCAGGCGACAGCTTTGAACACTGAAGCTTTCTTT,CASSQATALNTEAFF
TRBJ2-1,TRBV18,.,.,TGTGCCAGCTCACCCTTAGAGCGTCACAATGAGCAGTTCTTC,CASSPLERHNEQFF